The clone carrying this TCR beta chain was counted between two and nine times. Its antigen is unidentified. The sample is drawn from a study of T cell repertoires in cytomegalovirus infection. The V segment lost 7 bases and the J segment 6 bases; nucleotides outside the gene matches: 14. Germline values: CDR1 SQVTM, CDR2 ANQGSEA. This CDR3 has 15 residues. TCRdb re-called the reads through MiXCR, storing one row per CDR3 protein. The repertoire has 800,000 to 950,000 distinct CDR3 sequences, 30% to 35% of them found once; the top ten carry 9.5% to 15%. The receptor's source is a human donor in good health (CMV status not recorded). Some clones in this sample may be carry-over from other donors' samples. The chain recombines TRBV29-1 with TRBJ2-3; 9 nucleotides line up with TRBD2. The sequenced sample was cultured CD8+ T cells from PBMCs, obtained from culture after CMV antigen stimulation. DNA for the CDR3: TGCAGCGCACCAGCGGGGGCGGGGGGGCCCGATACGCAGTATTTT. Its protein is CSAPAGAGGPDTQYF.